The rows below give T cell receptor beta chains drawn from one sample of a study of blood T cell repertoires in COVID-19. Data came from immunoSEQ multiplex PCR; TCRdb stores just in-frame clones and leaves some out. The sample gives 250,000 to 300,000 clones, around 86% of which show up once; approximately 1.5% is in the top ten. Sequencing input: PBMCs or T cells enriched from blood (not recorded which). The receptor source for this set is a woman aged 35 to 49 who had recovered from COVID-19. Both conserved end residues are part of each CDR3. The D gene is left open where the match is weak. A row's size may be missing; if present it is once, few, many or a size class.

j_call	clone_size	v_call	d_call	cdr3_nt	cdr3_aa
TRBJ2-7	once	TRBV19	TRBD2	TGTGCCAGTAGTTCTGTAGCGGGGGGCCGCTACGAGCAGTACTTC	CASSSVAGGRYEQYF
TRBJ2-1	.	TRBV3-1/TRBV3-2	TRBD1	TGTGCCAGCAGCCAAGCCTGGGACAGGGGAGAGCAGTTCTTC	CASSQAWDRGEQFF
TRBJ2-3	.	TRBV5-1	TRBD2	TGCGCCAGCAGCACGGGACTAGCGGGCACTAGCACAGATACGCAGTATTTT	CASSTGLAGTSTDTQYF
TRBJ2-7	once	TRBV5-1	.	TGCGCCAGCAGCTTGGGCGGGCGGAACGAGCAGTACTTC	CASSLGGRNEQYF
TRBJ2-5	once	TRBV5-4	.	TGTGCCAGCAGCCTATACGGGGGGCGGGAGACCCAGTACTTC	CASSLYGGRETQYF
TRBJ1-4	.	TRBV21-1	.	TGTGCCAGCAGCAAAGTAGCAGGGACAACTAATGAAAAACTGTTTTTT	CASSKVAGTTNEKLFF
TRBJ2-4	.	TRBV5-8	TRBD1	TGTGCCAGCAGCTTTTTACAGGGGGCAGCGAACATTCAGTACTTC	CASSFLQGAANIQYF
TRBJ2-7	once	TRBV13	.	TGTGCCAGCAGCTTAGGAGTCCAGGGCACCGAGCAGTACTTC	CASSLGVQGTEQYF
TRBJ1-1	.	TRBV7-6	TRBD1	TGTGCCAGCAGCTTAGGTCGGGCAGGGGGATTTGAAGCTTTCTTT	CASSLGRAGGFEAFF
TRBJ2-7	.	TRBV6-1	.	TGTGCCAGCAGTGAAGGCGCGGGGACCACCTACGAGCAGTACTTC	CASSEGAGTTYEQYF
TRBJ1-2	.	TRBV11-1	TRBD1	TGTGCCAGCAGCATCGTCGGGACAGGGTACGGCTACACCTTC	CASSIVGTGYGYTF
TRBJ2-5	.	TRBV28	TRBD1	TGTGCCAGCAGAACGACAGGGGCCCAAGAGACCCAGTACTTC	CASRTTGAQETQYF
TRBJ2-7	.	TRBV7-2	.	TGTGCCAGCAGCTTGGACAAAGGGGGAGGGGGTTCCTCCTACGAGCAGTACTTC	CASSLDKGGGGSSYEQYF
TRBJ1-2	.	TRBV5-1	.	TGCGCCAGCAGCTTGGGCAGTATGGGCTACACCTTC	CASSLGSMGYTF
TRBJ2-1	.	TRBV5-1	.	TGCGCCAGCAGCCAGACACCGCAGGGTAGCTCCTACAATGAGCAGTTCTTC	CASSQTPQGSSYNEQFF
TRBJ1-6	.	TRBV7-9	TRBD1	TGTGCCAGCAGCTTAGCAGGGGGCAGGAATTCACCCCTCCACTTT	CASSLAGGRNSPLHF
TRBJ1-4	once	TRBV5-5	.	TGTGCCAGCAGCTTGGGGGCCGCGGGGGCAGGTGAAAAACTGTTTTTT	CASSLGAAGAGEKLFF
TRBJ2-2	.	TRBV19	.	TGTGCCAGTAGTTCACCCGGGACTGGGAACACCGGGGAGCTGTTTTTT	CASSSPGTGNTGELFF
TRBJ2-1	once	TRBV7-9	TRBD2	TGTGCCAGCAGAGGATCCGGGACTACCAATGAGCAGTTCTTC	CASRGSGTTNEQFF
TRBJ1-6	.	TRBV19	.	TGTGCCAGTGGGTTAACAGGGTTTGATTCACCCCTCCACTTT	CASGLTGFDSPLHF
TRBJ1-5	.	TRBV27	TRBD1	TGTGCCAGCAGCCCAAACAGGGGGGTCAATCAGCCCCAGCATTTT	CASSPNRGVNQPQHF
TRBJ1-2	.	TRBV7-9	TRBD1	TGTGCCAGCAGCTTGGGACAGGGGGCGCAGGACTATGGCTACACCTTC	CASSLGQGAQDYGYTF
TRBJ2-3	.	TRBV19	TRBD2	TGTGCCAGTAATCCGGGACTAGCGGGAACAGATACGCAGTATTTT	CASNPGLAGTDTQYF
TRBJ1-1	.	TRBV14	.	TGTGCCAGCAGCCAAGATTATAACACTGAAGCTTTCTTT	CASSQDYNTEAFF
TRBJ1-3	.	TRBV7-9	.	TGTGCCAGCAGCTCGCGCTCTGGAAACACCATATATTTT	CASSSRSGNTIYF
TRBJ1-6	.	TRBV2	TRBD1	TGTGCCAGCAGGACCCGGACAGGGCTAGGTTCACCCCTCCACTTT	CASRTRTGLGSPLHF
TRBJ1-5	.	TRBV3-1/TRBV3-2	.	TGTGCCAGCAGCCAGGGCCCCCTTGCAGGCCAGCCCCAGCATTTT	CASSQGPLAGQPQHF
TRBJ1-2	.	TRBV6-6	.	TGTGCCACCTTGAGGGGGAACTATGGCTACACCTTC	CATLRGNYGYTF
TRBJ1-5	.	TRBV2	.	TGTGCCAGCAGTGATCCCGGGAATCAGCCCCAGCATTTT	CASSDPGNQPQHF
TRBJ1-3	.	TRBV6-5	TRBD1	TGTGCCAGCAGTCCCCTAGGACAGGCCGGAAACACCATATATTTT	CASSPLGQAGNTIYF
TRBJ2-3	.	TRBV4-1	TRBD1	TGCGCCAGCAGCTCGTCCGGGACAGGGACAGATACGCAGTATTTT	CASSSSGTGTDTQYF
TRBJ1-2	.	TRBV19	.	TGTGCCAGTAGTATAGATAGGGGCAGTTCGGGGGTACGCGGCTACACCTTC	CASSIDRGSSGVRGYTF
TRBJ2-2	.	TRBV5-1	.	TGCGCCAGCAGCTTGACAGAAACGAACACCGGGGAGCTGTTTTTT	CASSLTETNTGELFF
TRBJ2-1	.	TRBV5-1	TRBD2	TGCGCCAGCAGCTCCTTGACTAGCGGAGTGTACAATGAGCAGTTCTTC	CASSSLTSGVYNEQFF
TRBJ1-3	.	TRBV7-6	.	TGTGCCAGCAGCTTAACAGGGAGCTCTGGAAACACCATATATTTT	CASSLTGSSGNTIYF
TRBJ2-5	.	TRBV7-2	TRBD2	TGTGCCAGCAGCTCGGGACTAGCGGGAGTATCAGAGACCCAGTACTTC	CASSSGLAGVSETQYF
TRBJ1-1	.	TRBV14	TRBD1	TGTGCCAGCAGCCAAGAGGGCAGGGGGCTTGCCCCTAACACTGAAGCTTTCTTT	CASSQEGRGLAPNTEAFF
TRBJ1-2	.	TRBV2	.	TGTGCCAGCAGTGAAGGGACAGACTATGGCTACACCTTC	CASSEGTDYGYTF
TRBJ2-1	.	TRBV4-3	.	TGCGCCAGCAGCCAAGATCTGAGCTCCTACAATGAGCAGTTCTTC	CASSQDLSSYNEQFF
TRBJ2-2	.	TRBV19	TRBD2	TGTGCCAGTAGTAGTCCGGGACTAGATAGTCCCGGGGAGCTGTTTTTT	CASSSPGLDSPGELFF
TRBJ1-2	.	TRBV5-1	TRBD1	TGCGCCAGCAGCTTAGTGTCCTTTTGGTACACGCGACAGGGATATGGCTACACCTTC	CASSLVSFWYTRQGYGYTF
TRBJ2-5	.	TRBV7-2	.	TGTGCCAGCAGCCCGGCAGGGCGAGAGACCCAGTACTTC	CASSPAGRETQYF
TRBJ1-1	.	TRBV7-9	TRBD1	TGTGCCAGCAGCTTACATGGGACAGGGGACACTGAAGCTTTCTTT	CASSLHGTGDTEAFF
TRBJ2-1	once	TRBV12-3/TRBV12-4	.	TGTGCCAGCAGTGCTACTAGGAATGAGCAGTTCTTC	CASSATRNEQFF
TRBJ1-5	.	TRBV19	.	TGTGCCAGTAGTATCACAGGCGTACAAGGTCAGCCCCAGCATTTT	CASSITGVQGQPQHF
TRBJ1-2	.	TRBV19	.	TGTGCCAGTAGACTACAGGCGAACTATGGCTACACCTTC	CASRLQANYGYTF
TRBJ1-4	.	TRBV4-1	.	TGCGCCAGCAGCCAAGAGGGGAGGGCCACGAATGAAAAACTGTTTTTT	CASSQEGRATNEKLFF
TRBJ2-5	.	TRBV11-2	.	TGTGCCAGCAGCTTAGATCGTTATAAGGGGGAGACCCAGTACTTC	CASSLDRYKGETQYF